This is a list of T cell receptor beta chains from one sample in a study of shared T cell receptors in the human thymus. Clones were sequenced by immunoSEQ multiplex PCR, and TCRdb holds only the in-frame ones, with some missing. The sample shows roughly 710,000 clones, 75% to 90% of them seen only once. These data were also filed under a second study, of human thymus T cells.

Sample: thymocytes. The receptors were sampled from a girl less than two years old with a congenital heart defect. Both conserved end residues are part of each CDR3. D genes are given only for firm matches. Some rows mark clone size as missing; the rest say once, few, many or name a class of expanded clone.

v_gene,abundance,d_gene,j_gene,len,CDR3nt,CDR3aa
TRBV4-1,NA,NA,TRBJ1-1,19,TGCGCCAGCAGCCCAAACTATCCCAGCAGGGCCCTTAGGAACACTGAAGCTTTCTTT,CASSPNYPSRALRNTEAFF
TRBV19,NA,TRBD1,TRBJ1-2,17,TGTGCCAGTAGTATAAGGGATGGGGACAGGGTCAACTATGGCTACACCTTC,CASSIRDGDRVNYGYTF
TRBV6-1,NA,TRBD2,TRBJ2-3,18,TGTGCCAGCAGTGAAGGGCCTCTTAGCGGGGGTCAAGGAGATACGCAGTATTTT,CASSEGPLSGGQGDTQYF
TRBV4-2,NA,TRBD2,TRBJ2-5,19,TGTGCCAGCAGCCTACAACCACGGACTAGCGGGGGCTCAGAAGAGACCCAGTACTTC,CASSLQPRTSGGSEETQYF
TRBV4-3,NA,NA,TRBJ1-2,16,TGCGCCAGCAGCCAAGATGCGATCGGACTCAACTATGGCTACACCTTC,CASSQDAIGLNYGYTF
TRBV21-1,NA,NA,TRBJ2-1,14,TGTGCCAGCAGCAAAAGAGAACCGATTAATGAGCAGTTCTTC,CASSKREPINEQFF
TRBV2,NA,NA,TRBJ1-4,14,TGTGCCAGCAGTGCAACAGGACCTAATGAAAAACTGTTTTTT,CASSATGPNEKLFF
TRBV4-3,NA,NA,TRBJ2-2,19,TGCGCCAGCAGCCAAGATCGATCGAGGGGGTTCGTCTATCCCGGGGAGCTGTTTTTT,CASSQDRSRGFVYPGELFF
TRBV7-2,NA,TRBD1,TRBJ1-2,15,TGTGCCAGCAGCTTAAAAGGGGACAGGGTCTATGGCTACACCTTC,CASSLKGDRVYGYTF
TRBV14,once,TRBD1,TRBJ2-7,14,TGTGCCAGCAGCCAAGATCGATCCACCGGGACAGTATACTTC,CASSQDRSTGTVYF
TRBV28,NA,NA,TRBJ1-5,19,TGTGCCAGCAGTCCCGGCGGGGCAGGTAAAGGGGATAGCAATCAGCCCCAGCATTTT,CASSPGGAGKGDSNQPQHF
TRBV4-3,few,NA,TRBJ1-4,20,TGCGCCAGCAGCCAAGATGGAGGAGGAGGGATCGGGGTCCTTAATGAAAAACTGTTTTTT,CASSQDGGGGIGVLNEKLFF
TRBV25-1,once,TRBD1,TRBJ1-2,18,TGTGCCAGCAGTGAATTAGGTGGGACAGGGGAATCTCTAAATGGCTACACCTTC,CASSELGGTGESLNGYTF
TRBV10-1,NA,TRBD2,TRBJ2-1,15,TGCGCCAGCAGTGGACTAGCGTGCTCCTACAATGAGCAGTTCTTC,CASSGLACSYNEQFF
TRBV18,few,TRBD2,TRBJ2-3,15,TGTGCCAGCTCACCAGGCGGGACTAGCCCAGATACGCAGTATTTT,CASSPGGTSPDTQYF
TRBV7-9,NA,NA,TRBJ1-4,18,TGTGCCAGCAGCTTAGTGTTTGCCTTTGGGCCAACTAATGAAAAACTGTTTTTT,CASSLVFAFGPTNEKLFF
TRBV5-4,few,NA,TRBJ2-3,15,TGTGCCAGCAGCCCCCAGGGACTTGACACAGATACGCAGTATTTT,CASSPQGLDTDTQYF
TRBV5-8,once,NA,TRBJ1-2,15,TGTGCCAGCAGCTTGTCTGAACAGCGGTCCGGCGGCTACACCTTC,CASSLSEQRSGGYTF
TRBV27,NA,NA,TRBJ1-1,14,TGTGCCAGCAGTTTGAACAGGGCGAGGGCTGAAGCTTTCTTT,CASSLNRARAEAFF
TRBV5-6,NA,TRBD1,TRBJ2-1,17,TGTGCCAGCAGCCACCGGGACAGGGGAGTCTCCTACAATGAGCAGTTCTTC,CASSHRDRGVSYNEQFF
TRBV20-1,few,NA,TRBJ2-1,11,TGCAGTGCTGAGTCTATAAATGAGCAGTTCTTC,CSAESINEQFF
TRBV27,NA,NA,TRBJ1-4,18,TGTGCCAGCAGTTTATACTACCGAAGGGGGTCTATGGGTGAAAAACTGTTTTTT,CASSLYYRRGSMGEKLFF
TRBV6-5,NA,TRBD2,TRBJ2-7,15,TGTGCCAGCAGTTATAGACTAGCGGGGGGGCACGAGCAGTACTTC,CASSYRLAGGHEQYF
TRBV7-6,NA,TRBD2,TRBJ2-5,14,TGTGCCAGCAGCTTAACGGCGGGGGGGAAGACCCAGTACTTC,CASSLTAGGKTQYF
TRBV7-9,NA,NA,TRBJ2-2,14,TGTGCCAGCAGTAAGAGGGTATCATCCGGGGAGCTGTTTTTT,CASSKRVSSGELFF
TRBV29-1,NA,NA,TRBJ1-2,11,TGCAGCGTTGAGACAGCAGATGGCTACACCTTC,CSVETADGYTF
TRBV20-1,once,NA,TRBJ2-5,9,TGCAGTGCCGGGGAGACCCAGTACTTC,CSAGETQYF
TRBV12-5,NA,NA,TRBJ1-2,19,TGTGCTAGTGGTTTGCACTCTACTCTCCCGGGACGGGGGGACTATGGCTACACCTTC,CASGLHSTLPGRGDYGYTF
TRBV28,NA,TRBD2,TRBJ2-7,17,TGTGCCAGCAGTCCACCTGGGGTGACTAGCGGGGGTTACGAGCAGTACTTC,CASSPPGVTSGGYEQYF
TRBV6-4,NA,NA,TRBJ1-4,16,TGTGCCAGCAGTGATTCGGACAGCGCAACTAATGAAAAACTGTTTTTT,CASSDSDSATNEKLFF
TRBV5-1,few,TRBD1,TRBJ1-2,16,TGCGCCAGCAGAAAGAAGTGCTGGACAGGGAGCTATGGCTACACCTTC,CASRKKCWTGSYGYTF
TRBV15,NA,NA,TRBJ2-7,15,TGTGCCACCAGCAGAGTCGGATTGGAGACCTACGAGCAGTACTTC,CATSRVGLETYEQYF
TRBV19,few,NA,TRBJ2-2,16,TGTGCCAGTAGTATAGGCAGGGGAGTGGGTACCGGGGAGCTGTTTTTT,CASSIGRGVGTGELFF
TRBV15,NA,NA,TRBJ1-2,15,TGTGCCACCAGCAGGACAGTGAGGAAAGCAGATGGCTACACCTTC,CATSRTVRKADGYTF
TRBV7-3,few,TRBD2,TRBJ2-3,18,TGTGCCAGCAGCTTATGGTCTAGCGGGGGATCAGGCACAGATACGCAGTATTTT,CASSLWSSGGSGTDTQYF
TRBV9,few,TRBD1,TRBJ1-2,14,TGTGCCAGCAGCCCACAGGGGAAGCACTATGGCTACACCTTC,CASSPQGKHYGYTF
TRBV5-4,NA,TRBD1,TRBJ2-7,15,TGTGCCAGCAGCTGGGAAGGCCTCGACAGGGTCGAGCAGTACTTC,CASSWEGLDRVEQYF
TRBV4-1,once,NA,TRBJ1-1,15,TGCGCCAGCAGCCAACCCGGCATACTAAACACTGAAGCTTTCTTT,CASSQPGILNTEAFF
TRBV7-3,NA,TRBD2,TRBJ2-1,15,TGTGCCAGCAGCTTCGGCGGGGGATCCTACAATGAGCAGTTCTTC,CASSFGGGSYNEQFF
TRBV28,once,NA,TRBJ1-5,14,TGTGCCAGCAGTCCGCAGGGTTGGAATCAGCCCCAGCATTTT,CASSPQGWNQPQHF